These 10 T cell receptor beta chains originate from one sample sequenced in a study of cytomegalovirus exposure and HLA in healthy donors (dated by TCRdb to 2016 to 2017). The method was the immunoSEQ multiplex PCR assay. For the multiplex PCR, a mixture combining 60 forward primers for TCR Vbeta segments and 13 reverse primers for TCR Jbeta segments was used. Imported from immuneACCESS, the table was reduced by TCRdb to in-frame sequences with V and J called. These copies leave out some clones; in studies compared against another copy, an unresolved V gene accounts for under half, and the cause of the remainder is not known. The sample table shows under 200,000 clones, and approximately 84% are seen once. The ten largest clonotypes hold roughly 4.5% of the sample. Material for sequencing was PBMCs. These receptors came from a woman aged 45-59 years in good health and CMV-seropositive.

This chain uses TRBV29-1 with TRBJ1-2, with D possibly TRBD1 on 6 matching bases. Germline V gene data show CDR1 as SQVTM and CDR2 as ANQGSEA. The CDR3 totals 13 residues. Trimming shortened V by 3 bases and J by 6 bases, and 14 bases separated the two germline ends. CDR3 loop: CSVDDRRTHGYTF. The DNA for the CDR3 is TGCAGCGTTGATGACAGGCGCACTCATGGCTACACCTTC.

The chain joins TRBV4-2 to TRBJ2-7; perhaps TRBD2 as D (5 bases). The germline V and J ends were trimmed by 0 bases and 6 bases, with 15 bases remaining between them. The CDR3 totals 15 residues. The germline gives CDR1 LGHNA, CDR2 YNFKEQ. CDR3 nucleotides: TGTGCCAGCAGCCAAGAAGGGCGTGGGCGGGCCGAGCAGTACTTC. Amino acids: CASSQEGRGRAEQYF.

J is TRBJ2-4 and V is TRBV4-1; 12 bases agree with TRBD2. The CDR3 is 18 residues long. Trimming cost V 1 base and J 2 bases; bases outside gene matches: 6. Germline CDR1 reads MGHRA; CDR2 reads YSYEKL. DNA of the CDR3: TGCGCCAGCAGCCAAGGTATGACTAGCGGGAGATCCAAAAACATTCAGTACTTC. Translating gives CASSQGMTSGRSKNIQYF.

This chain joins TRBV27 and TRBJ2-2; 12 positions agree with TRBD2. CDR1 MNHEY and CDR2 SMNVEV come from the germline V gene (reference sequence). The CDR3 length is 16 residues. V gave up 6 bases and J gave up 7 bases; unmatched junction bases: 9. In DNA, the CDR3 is TGTGCCAGCAGGCGCGGACTAGCGGGACTTCTCGGGGAGCTGTTTTTT. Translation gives CASRRGLAGLLGELFF.

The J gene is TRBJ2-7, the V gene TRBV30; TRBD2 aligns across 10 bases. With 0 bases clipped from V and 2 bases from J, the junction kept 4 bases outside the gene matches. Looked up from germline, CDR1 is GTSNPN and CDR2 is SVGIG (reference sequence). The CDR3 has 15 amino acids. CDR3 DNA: TGTGCCTGGAGTGTAGGACTAGCGGCAGCCTACGAGCAGTACTTC. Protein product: CAWSVGLAAAYEQYF.

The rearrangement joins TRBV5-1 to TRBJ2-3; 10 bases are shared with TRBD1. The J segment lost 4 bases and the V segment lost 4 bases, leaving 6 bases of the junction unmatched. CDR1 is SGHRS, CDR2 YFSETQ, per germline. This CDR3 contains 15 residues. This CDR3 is CASSGDRGPPDTQYF. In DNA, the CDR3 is TGCGCCAGCAGCGGCGACAGGGGGCCCCCAGATACGCAGTATTTT. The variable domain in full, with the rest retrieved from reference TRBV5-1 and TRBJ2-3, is KAGVTQTPRYLIKTRGQQVTLSCSPISGHRSVSWYQQTPGQGLQFLFEYFSETQRNKGNFPGRFSGRQFSNSRSEMNVSTLELGDSALYLCASSGDRGPPDTQYFGPGTRLTVL.

This CDR3 is CASSLTDRGDGYTF. DNA of the CDR3: TGTGCCAGCAGCTTAACGGACAGGGGGGATGGCTACACCTTC. This chain uses TRBV7-3 with TRBJ1-2; 10 bases are a match to TRBD1. The CDR3 loop spans 14 amino acids. Germline CDR1 and CDR2: SGHTA and FQGTGA. J lost 6 bases, V lost 0 bases, and 1 base had no gene match.

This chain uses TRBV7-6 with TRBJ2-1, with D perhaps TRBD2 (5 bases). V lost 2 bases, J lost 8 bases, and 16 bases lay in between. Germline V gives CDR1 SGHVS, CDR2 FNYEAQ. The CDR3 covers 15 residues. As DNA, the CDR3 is TGTGCCAGCAGCTTAAATCTAGCTTATATGGATGAGCAGTTCTTC. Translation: CASSLNLAYMDEQFF.

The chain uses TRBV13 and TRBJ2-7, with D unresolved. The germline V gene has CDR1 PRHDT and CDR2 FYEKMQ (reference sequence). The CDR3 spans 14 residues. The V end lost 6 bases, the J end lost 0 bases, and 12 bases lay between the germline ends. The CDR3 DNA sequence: TGTGCCAGCAGTTCATACTTGAGCTCCTACGAGCAGTACTTC. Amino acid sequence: CASSSYLSSYEQYF.

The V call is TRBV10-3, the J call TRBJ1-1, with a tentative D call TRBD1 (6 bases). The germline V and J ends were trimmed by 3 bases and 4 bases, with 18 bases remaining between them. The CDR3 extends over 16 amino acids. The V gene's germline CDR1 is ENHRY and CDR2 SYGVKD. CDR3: CAISEDLGGASTEAFF. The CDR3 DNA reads TGTGCCATCAGTGAAGATTTAGGGGGGGCGAGCACTGAAGCTTTCTTT.